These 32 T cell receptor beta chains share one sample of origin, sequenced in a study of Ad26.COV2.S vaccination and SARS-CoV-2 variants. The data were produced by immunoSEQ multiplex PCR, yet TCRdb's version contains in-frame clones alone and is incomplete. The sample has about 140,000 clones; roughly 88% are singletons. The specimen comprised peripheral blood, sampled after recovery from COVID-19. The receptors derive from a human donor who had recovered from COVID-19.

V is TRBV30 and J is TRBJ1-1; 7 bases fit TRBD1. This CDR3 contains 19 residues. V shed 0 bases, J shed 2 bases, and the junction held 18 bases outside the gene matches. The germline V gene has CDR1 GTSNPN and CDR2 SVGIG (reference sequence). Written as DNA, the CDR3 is TGTGCCTGGAGTGTTTTCAGGGGGGATAGGGGGTTCGCAAACACTGAAGCTTTCTTT. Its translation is CAWSVFRGDRGFANTEAFF. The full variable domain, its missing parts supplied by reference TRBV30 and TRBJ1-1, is SQTIHQWPATLVQPVGSPLSLECTVEGTSNPNLYWYRQAAGRGLQLLFYSVGIGQISSEVPQNLSASRPQDRQFILSSKKLLLSDSGFYLCAWSVFRGDRGFANTEAFFGQGTRLTVV.

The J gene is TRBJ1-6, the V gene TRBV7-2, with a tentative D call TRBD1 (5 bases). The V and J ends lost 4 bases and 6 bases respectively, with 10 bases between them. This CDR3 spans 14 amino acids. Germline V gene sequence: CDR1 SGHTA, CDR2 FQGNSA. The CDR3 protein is CASSSVRVNSPLHF. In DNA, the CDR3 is TGTGCCAGCAGCTCTGTCAGGGTTAATTCACCCCTCCACTTT.

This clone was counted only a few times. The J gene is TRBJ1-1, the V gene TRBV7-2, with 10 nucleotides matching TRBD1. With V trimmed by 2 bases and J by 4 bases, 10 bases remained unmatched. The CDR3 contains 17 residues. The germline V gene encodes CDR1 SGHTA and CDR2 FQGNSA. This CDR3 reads CASSLLAGQGVVTEAFF. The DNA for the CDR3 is TGTGCCAGCAGCTTATTAGCTGGACAGGGGGTTGTCACTGAAGCTTTCTTT.

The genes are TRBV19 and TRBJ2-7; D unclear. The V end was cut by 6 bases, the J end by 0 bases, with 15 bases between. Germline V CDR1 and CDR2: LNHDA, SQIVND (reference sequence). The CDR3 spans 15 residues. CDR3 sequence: CASSRYIQGSYEQYF. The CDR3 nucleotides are TGTGCCAGTAGCCGCTATATTCAAGGCTCCTACGAGCAGTACTTC.

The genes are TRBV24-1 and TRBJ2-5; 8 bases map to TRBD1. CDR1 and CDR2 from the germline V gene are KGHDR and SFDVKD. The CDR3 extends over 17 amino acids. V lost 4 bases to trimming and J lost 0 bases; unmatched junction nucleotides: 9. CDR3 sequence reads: CATSDPGQGSYQETQYF. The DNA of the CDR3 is TGTGCCACCAGTGACCCCGGACAGGGTTCGTACCAAGAGACCCAGTACTTC.

The CDR3 loop is CASSLGRGGVSTDTQYF. The CDR3 DNA follows: TGTGCCAGCAGCTTAGGCCGAGGCGGGGTTAGCACAGATACGCAGTATTTT. The chain is built from TRBV13 and TRBJ2-3, with D perhaps matching TRBD2 (6 bases). Germline V gene sequence: CDR1 PRHDT, CDR2 FYEKMQ (reference sequence). This CDR3 is 17 amino acids long. V lost 0 bases to trimming and J lost 0 bases, with 13 bases between them.

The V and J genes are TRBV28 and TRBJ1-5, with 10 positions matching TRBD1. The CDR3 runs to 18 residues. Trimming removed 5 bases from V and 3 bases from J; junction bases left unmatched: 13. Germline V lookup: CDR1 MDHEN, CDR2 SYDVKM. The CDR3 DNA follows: TGTGCCAGCAGTACCACCATCCGGACAGGGGGGAACAATCAGCCCCAGCATTTT. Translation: CASSTTIRTGGNNQPQHF.

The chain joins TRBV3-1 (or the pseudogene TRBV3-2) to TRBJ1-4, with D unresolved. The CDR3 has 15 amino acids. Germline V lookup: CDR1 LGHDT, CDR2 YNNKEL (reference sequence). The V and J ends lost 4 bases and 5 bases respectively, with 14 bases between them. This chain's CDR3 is CASSRGRSGNEKLFF. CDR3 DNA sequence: TGTGCCAGCAGCCGAGGGAGAAGCGGGAATGAAAAACTGTTTTTT.

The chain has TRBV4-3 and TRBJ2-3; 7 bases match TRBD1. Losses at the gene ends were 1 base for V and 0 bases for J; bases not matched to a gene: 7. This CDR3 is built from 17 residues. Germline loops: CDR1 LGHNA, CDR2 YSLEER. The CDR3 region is CASSQGGQFFSTDTQYF. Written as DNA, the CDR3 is TGCGCCAGCAGCCAAGGGGGACAGTTCTTCAGCACAGATACGCAGTATTTT.

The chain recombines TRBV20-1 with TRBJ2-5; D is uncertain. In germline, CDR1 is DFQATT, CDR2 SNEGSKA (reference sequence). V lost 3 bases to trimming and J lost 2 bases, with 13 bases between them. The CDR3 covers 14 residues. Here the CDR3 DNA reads TGCAGTGCTAGTAAGCGCCCCTGGCAAGAGACCCAGTACTTC. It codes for CSASKRPWQETQYF.

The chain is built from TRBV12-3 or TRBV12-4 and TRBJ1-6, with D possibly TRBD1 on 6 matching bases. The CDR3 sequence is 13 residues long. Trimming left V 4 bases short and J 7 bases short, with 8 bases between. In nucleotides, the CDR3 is TGTGCCAGCAGTTCTACAGGGAATTCACCCCTCCACTTT. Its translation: CASSSTGNSPLHF.

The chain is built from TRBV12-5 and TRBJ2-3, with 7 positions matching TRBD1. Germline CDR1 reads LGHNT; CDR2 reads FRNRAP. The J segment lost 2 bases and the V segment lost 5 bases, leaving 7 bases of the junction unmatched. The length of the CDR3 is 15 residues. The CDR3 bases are TGTGCTAGTGGTACTTCAGGGGGTCCCACAGATACGCAGTATTTT. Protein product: CASGTSGGPTDTQYF.

CDR3 nucleotides: TGTGCCAGCATGGGTCGGGAACAGACCCAGTACTTC. It is translated as CASMGREQTQYF. The chain links TRBV2 to TRBJ2-5; D may be TRBD2 (5 bases). The V end was cut by 7 bases, the J end by 6 bases, with 12 bases between. This CDR3 contains 12 residues. CDR1 and CDR2 (germline): SNHLY, FYNNEI.

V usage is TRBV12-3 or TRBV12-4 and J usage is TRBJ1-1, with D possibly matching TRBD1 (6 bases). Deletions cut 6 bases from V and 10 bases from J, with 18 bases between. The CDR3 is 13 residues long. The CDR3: CASSQNLRQAAFF. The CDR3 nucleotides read TGTGCCAGCAGCCAGAATCTCAGACAGGCAGCTTTCTTT.

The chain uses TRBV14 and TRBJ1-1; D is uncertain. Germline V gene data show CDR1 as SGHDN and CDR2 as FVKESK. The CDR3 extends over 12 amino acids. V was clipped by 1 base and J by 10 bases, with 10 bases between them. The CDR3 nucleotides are TGTGCCAGCAGCCAAGCGGGCAGCAGAGCTTTCTTT. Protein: CASSQAGSRAFF.

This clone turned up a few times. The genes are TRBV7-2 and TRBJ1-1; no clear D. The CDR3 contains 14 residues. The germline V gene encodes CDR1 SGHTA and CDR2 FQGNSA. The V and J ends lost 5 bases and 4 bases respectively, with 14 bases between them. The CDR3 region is CASSKPGATTEAFF. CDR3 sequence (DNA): TGTGCCAGCAGCAAGCCCGGCGCGACCACTGAAGCTTTCTTT.

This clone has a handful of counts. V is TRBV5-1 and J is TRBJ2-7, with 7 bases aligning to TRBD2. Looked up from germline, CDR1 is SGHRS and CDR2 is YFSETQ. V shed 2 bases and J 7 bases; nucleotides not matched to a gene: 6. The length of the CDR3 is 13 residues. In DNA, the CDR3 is TGCGCCAGCAGCTTTGGCGGGGGTGGTGAGCAGTACTTC. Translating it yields CASSFGGGGEQYF.

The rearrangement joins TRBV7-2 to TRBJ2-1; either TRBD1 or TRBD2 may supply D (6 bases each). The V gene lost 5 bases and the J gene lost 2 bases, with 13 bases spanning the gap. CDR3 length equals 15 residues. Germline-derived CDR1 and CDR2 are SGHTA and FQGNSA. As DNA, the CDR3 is TGTGCCAGCAGCATACAGGGAGGCACCTACAATGAGCAGTTCTTC. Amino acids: CASSIQGGTYNEQFF.

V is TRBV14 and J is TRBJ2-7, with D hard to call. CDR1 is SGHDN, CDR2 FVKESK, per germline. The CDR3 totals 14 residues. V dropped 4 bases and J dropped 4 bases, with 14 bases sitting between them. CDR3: CASSPRSPGYEQYF. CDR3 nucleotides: TGTGCCAGCAGCCCGCGATCCCCCGGGTACGAGCAGTACTTC.

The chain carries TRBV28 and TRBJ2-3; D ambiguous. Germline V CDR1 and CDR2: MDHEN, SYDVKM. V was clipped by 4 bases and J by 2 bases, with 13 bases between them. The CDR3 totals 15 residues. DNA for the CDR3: TGTGCCAGCAGTTCGCCGACACCCGTCACAGATACGCAGTATTTT. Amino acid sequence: CASSSPTPVTDTQYF.

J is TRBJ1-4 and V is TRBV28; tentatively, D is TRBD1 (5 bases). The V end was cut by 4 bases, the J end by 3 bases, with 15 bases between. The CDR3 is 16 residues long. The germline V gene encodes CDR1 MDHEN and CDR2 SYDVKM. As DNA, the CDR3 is TGTGCCAGCAGTTCCCAAACCAGGGCGGCTAATGAAAAACTGTTTTTT. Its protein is CASSSQTRAANEKLFF.

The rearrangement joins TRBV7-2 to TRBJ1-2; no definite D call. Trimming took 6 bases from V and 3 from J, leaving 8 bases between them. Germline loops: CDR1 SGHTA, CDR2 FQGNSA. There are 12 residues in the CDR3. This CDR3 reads CASRYSYYGYTF. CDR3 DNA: TGTGCCAGCAGATATTCTTACTATGGCTACACCTTC.

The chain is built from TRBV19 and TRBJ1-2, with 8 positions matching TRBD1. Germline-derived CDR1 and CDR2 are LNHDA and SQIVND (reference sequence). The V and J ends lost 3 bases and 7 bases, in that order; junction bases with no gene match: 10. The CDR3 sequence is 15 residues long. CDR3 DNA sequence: TGTGCCAGTAGTATCGGGTCAGGGGGCTCAAGTGGCTACACCTTC. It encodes CASSIGSGGSSGYTF.

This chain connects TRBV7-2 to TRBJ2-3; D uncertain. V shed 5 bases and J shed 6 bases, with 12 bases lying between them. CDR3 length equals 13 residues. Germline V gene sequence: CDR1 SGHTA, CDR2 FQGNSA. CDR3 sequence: CASSRRKGDTQYF. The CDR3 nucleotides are TGTGCCAGCAGCCGCAGGAAAGGGGATACGCAGTATTTT.

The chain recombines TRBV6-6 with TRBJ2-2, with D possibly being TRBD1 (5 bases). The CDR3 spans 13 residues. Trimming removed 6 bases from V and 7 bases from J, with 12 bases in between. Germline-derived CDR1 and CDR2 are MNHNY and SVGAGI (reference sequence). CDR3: CASSTAGHGELFF. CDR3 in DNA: TGTGCCAGCAGCACCGCAGGGCACGGGGAGCTGTTTTTT.

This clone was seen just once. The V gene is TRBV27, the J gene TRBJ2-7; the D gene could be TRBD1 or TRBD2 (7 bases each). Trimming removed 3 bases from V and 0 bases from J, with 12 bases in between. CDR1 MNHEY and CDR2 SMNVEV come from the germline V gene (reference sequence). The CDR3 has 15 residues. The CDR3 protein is CASSFQGGVSYEQYF. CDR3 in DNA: TGTGCCAGCAGTTTTCAGGGGGGGGTCTCCTACGAGCAGTACTTC.

In DNA form, the CDR3 reads TGTGCCAGCTCAGGTGGGGGGGGGCTAGGCGAGCAGTACTTC. Its protein product is CASSGGGGLGEQYF. The genes are TRBV3-1 (or the pseudogene TRBV3-2) and TRBJ2-7, with D possibly being TRBD2 (7 bases). This CDR3 region has 14 residues. V was shortened by 8 bases and J by 6 bases, with 20 bases between the two germline ends. CDR1 and CDR2 (germline): LGHDT, YNNKEL (reference sequence).

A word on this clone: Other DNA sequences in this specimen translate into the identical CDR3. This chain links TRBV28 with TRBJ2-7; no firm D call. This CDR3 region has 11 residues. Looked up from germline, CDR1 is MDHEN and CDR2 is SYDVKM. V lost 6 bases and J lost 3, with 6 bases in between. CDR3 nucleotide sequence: TGTGCCAGCAGCTTGGGCTACGAGCAGTACTTC. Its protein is CASSLGYEQYF.

The CDR3 loop reads CASSSSTDTQYF. CDR3 DNA sequence: TGTGCCAGCAGCTCTAGCACAGATACGCAGTATTTT. The rearrangement links TRBV7-8 to TRBJ2-3; D remains ambiguous. The germline V gene has CDR1 SGHVS and CDR2 FQNEAQ. Trimming pared 4 bases from V and 0 bases from J, leaving 2 bases between. The CDR3 covers 12 residues.

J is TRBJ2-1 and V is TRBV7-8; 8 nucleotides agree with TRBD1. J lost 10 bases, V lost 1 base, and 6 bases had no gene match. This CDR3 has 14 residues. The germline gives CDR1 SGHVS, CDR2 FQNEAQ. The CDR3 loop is CASSLDQGAREQFF. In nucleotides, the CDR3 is TGTGCCAGCAGCTTAGACCAGGGGGCGCGGGAGCAGTTCTTC.

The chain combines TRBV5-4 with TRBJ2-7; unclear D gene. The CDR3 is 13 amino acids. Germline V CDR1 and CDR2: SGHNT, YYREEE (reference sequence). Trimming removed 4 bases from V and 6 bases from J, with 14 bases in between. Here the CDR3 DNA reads TGTGCCAGCAGCAAACCCCCTGATGTCGAGCAGTACTTC. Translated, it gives CASSKPPDVEQYF.

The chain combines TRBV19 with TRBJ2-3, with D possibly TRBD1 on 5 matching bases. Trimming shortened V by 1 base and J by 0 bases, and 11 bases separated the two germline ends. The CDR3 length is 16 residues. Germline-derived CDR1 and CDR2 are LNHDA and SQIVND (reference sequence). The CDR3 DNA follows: TGTGCCAGTAGTATAGGAAGGGGAATTAGCACAGATACGCAGTATTTT. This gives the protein CASSIGRGISTDTQYF.